This T cell receptor (beta chain) was captured by sequencing in a study of blood T cell repertoires in COVID-19. Overall study context: There were acute and convalescent COVID-19 samples, and they came from the United States, Italy and Spain.

Per the original methods: Amplifying reference gene primers gave estimates of nucleated cell counts. Clones were sequenced by immunoSEQ multiplex PCR, and TCRdb holds only the in-frame ones, with some missing. That table furnishes V, J and clone size, whereas the DNA furnished D and trimming. The sample has some 200,000 clones, about 85% seen once. The specimen was peripheral blood. The sequence derives from a woman aged 55-69 years with acute or convalescent COVID-19.

CDR3 in DNA: TGCGCCAGCAGCAAGGGACTAGCGGACTCCTACAATGAGCAGTTCTTC. It is translated as CASSKGLADSYNEQFF. The chain employs TRBV5-1 and TRBJ2-1; 11 nucleotides line up with TRBD2. J lost 0 bases, V lost 4 bases, and 3 bases had no gene match. Looked up from germline, CDR1 is SGHRS and CDR2 is YFSETQ. The CDR3 length is 16 residues.